The 21 T cell receptor beta chains below all came from one sample that was sequenced in a study of blood T cells in healthy people across ages. For the second PCR, which ran for roughly 6 to 12 cycles, a sample-barcoded 5' primer and a J-beta primer mix were used. TCRdb used MiXCR to reprocess the 5' RACE reads, holding one entry per CDR3 protein. The sample consists of about 2 million distinct CDR3 sequences, roughly 52% of them appearing once. The sample consisted of blood. These receptors were obtained from a woman in her 40s in good health.

This clonotype has a handful of counts. The CDR3 nucleotides read TGTGCCAGCAGACCCACAGGGAAGGGTGGCTACACCTTC. This translates into CASRPTGKGGYTF. V usage is TRBV6-5 and J usage is TRBJ1-2; a possible D gene is TRBD1 (6 bases). Germline CDR1 reads MNHEY; CDR2 reads SVGAGI. V was shortened by 6 bases and J by 7 bases, with 15 bases between the two germline ends. This CDR3 comprises 13 residues.

The V call is TRBV6-2 or TRBV6-3, the J call TRBJ2-1; D is uncertain. This CDR3 contains 15 residues. Germline lookup yields CDR1 MNHEY and CDR2 SVGEGT. V lost 4 bases and J lost 10, with 20 bases in between. The CDR3 here is CASSSPLRQGIEQFF. As DNA, the CDR3 is TGTGCCAGCAGTTCCCCCCTACGACAAGGCATCGAGCAGTTCTTC.

This chain connects TRBV5-6 to TRBJ1-2; 9 bases line up with TRBD1. V lost 5 bases to trimming and J lost 6 bases; unmatched junction nucleotides: 11. CDR3 length equals 15 residues. From germline, CDR1 is SGHDT and CDR2 YYEEEE. The CDR3 DNA is TGTGCCAGCAGGGCCCACCGGGACAGGGAGGATGGCTACACCTTC. It is translated as CASRAHRDREDGYTF. The whole variable domain, remainder taken from reference TRBV5-6 and TRBJ1-2, is DAGVTQSPTHLIKTRGQQVTLRCSPKSGHDTVSWYQQALGQGPQFIFQYYEEEERQRGNFPDRFSGHQFPNYSSELNVNALLLGDSALYLCASRAHRDREDGYTFGSGTRLTVV.

The chain couples TRBV10-3 to TRBJ2-3, with D perhaps being TRBD1 or TRBD2 (5 bases each). The CDR3 consists of 15 residues. Germline V gives CDR1 ENHRY, CDR2 SYGVKD. V lost 2 bases and J lost 2, with 11 bases in between. The CDR3 nucleotides are TGTGCCATCAGTGAGGGGACGGGTTCCACAGATACGCAGTATTTT. Amino acids: CAISEGTGSTDTQYF.

The chain is built from TRBV2 and TRBJ2-1; D ambiguous. The germline V gene has CDR1 SNHLY and CDR2 FYNNEI. The CDR3 is 14 residues long. With 5 bases removed from V and 5 bases from J, the gap between germline ends came to 13 bases. CDR3 DNA sequence: TGTGCCAGCAGTAAGGTCGGTACAAACAATGAGCAGTTCTTC. Translation: CASSKVGTNNEQFF.

CDR3: CSVDSGTYEQYF. DNA for the CDR3: TGCAGCGTAGATAGCGGAACCTACGAGCAGTACTTC. The J gene is TRBJ2-7, the V gene TRBV29-1; D possibly corresponds to TRBD2 (6 bases). Trimming removed 6 bases at V and 2 bases at J, with 11 bases between. CDR1 is SQVTM and CDR2 is ANQGSEA in the germline V gene. This CDR3 spans 12 amino acids.

The chain combines TRBV7-8 with TRBJ2-1, with TRBD2 as a possible D gene (6 bases). Germline V gives CDR1 SGHVS, CDR2 FQNEAQ. CDR3 length equals 22 residues. V lost 1 base and J 5 bases, leaving 33 bases between the germline ends. The CDR3 loop reads CASSLVFWSPWRGAFVDNEQFF. The CDR3 nucleotides read TGTGCCAGCAGCTTAGTCTTTTGGAGTCCTTGGCGGGGCGCCTTTGTGGACAATGAGCAGTTCTTC.

V and J are TRBV11-2 and TRBJ2-7; D not certain. The J call is uncertain, as TRBJ2-5 better fits the DNA end. The CDR3 sequence is 13 residues long. The germline gives CDR1 SGHAT, CDR2 FQNNGV. The CDR3 loop is CASSPNSDETQYF. The CDR3 nucleotides read TGTGCCAGCAGCCCCAACAGCGACGAGACCCAGTACTTC.

This clonotype was detected only a few times. It is likely a read error: a sequence one base away is far more abundant. This chain uses TRBV12-3 or TRBV12-4 with TRBJ2-4; 7 bases are a match to TRBD1. V lost 5 bases and J lost 13; bases outside the gene matches: 11. The length of the CDR3 is 13 residues. The CDR3 protein is CASSLGQAYGQYF. CDR3 bases: TGTGCCAGCAGTCTCGGACAGGCCTACGGGCAGTACTTC.

V usage is TRBV20-1 and J usage is TRBJ2-7; D is ambiguous. The CDR3 totals 13 residues. Per germline, CDR1 DFQATT and CDR2 SNEGSKA (reference sequence). Trimming removed 0 bases from V and 3 bases from J, with 9 bases in between. The DNA for the CDR3 is TGCAGTGCTAGAGATCTCGCCTACTACGAGCAGTACTTC. It encodes CSARDLAYYEQYF.

The chain employs TRBV6-5 and TRBJ2-7; D might be TRBD1 (6 bases). The V gene's germline CDR1 is MNHEY and CDR2 SVGAGI. The V and J ends lost 7 bases and 6 bases respectively, with 16 bases between them. This CDR3 has 13 residues. The CDR3 region has the DNA TGTGCCAGCACCCATGGACAGACCTGCGAGCAGTACTTC. Translated: CASTHGQTCEQYF.

The genes are TRBV7-2 and TRBJ2-1; 11 positions match TRBD2. This CDR3 is 15 amino acids long. With 5 bases clipped from V and 15 bases from J, the junction kept 15 bases outside the gene matches. Germline lookup yields CDR1 SGHTA and CDR2 FQGNSA. The CDR3 DNA is TGTGCCAGCAGCGCCGCGCTAGCGGGGGGTCGTTCTCGGTTCTTC. This encodes CASSAALAGGRSRFF.

This clonotype was counted only a few times. The chain recombines TRBV5-5 with TRBJ1-2; the match to TRBD1 covers 7 bases. CDR3 size: 14 residues. J was trimmed by 6 bases and V by 7 bases; bases with no gene match: 12. Germline-derived CDR1 and CDR2 are SGHKS and YYEKEE (reference sequence). The CDR3: CASHRDSSAHGYTF. The DNA for the CDR3 is TGTGCCAGCCACCGGGACAGCTCGGCCCATGGCTACACCTTC.

The chain employs TRBV4-3 and TRBJ1-2; weak D call: TRBD1 (6 bases). The germline V and J ends were trimmed by 0 bases and 7 bases, with 12 bases remaining between them. Germline CDR1 reads LGHNA; CDR2 reads YSLEER. The length of the CDR3 is 14 residues. The CDR3: CASSQDSGQAGYTF. CDR3 coding DNA: TGCGCCAGCAGCCAAGATTCGGGACAAGCTGGCTACACCTTC.

V is TRBV4-3 and J is TRBJ2-1, with D maybe TRBD1 (5 bases). The CDR3 sequence is 16 residues long. With 3 bases removed from V and 1 base from J, the gap between germline ends came to 13 bases. Germline V gene data show CDR1 as LGHNA and CDR2 as YSLEER. The CDR3, as DNA: TGCGCCAGCAGCCAGCAAGGGGCTATATCCTACAATGAGCAGTTCTTC. This codes for CASSQQGAISYNEQFF.

The V and J genes are TRBV28 and TRBJ2-2, with D tentatively TRBD2 (6 bases). Germline CDR1 reads MDHEN; CDR2 reads SYDVKM. This CDR3 has 16 amino acids. The germline V and J ends were trimmed by 7 bases and 2 bases, with 17 bases remaining between them. CDR3 nucleotides: TGTGCCAGCACCCCATGGGGCGGGGCAAACACCGGGGAGCTGTTTTTT. The encoded protein is CASTPWGGANTGELFF. The full variable domain, its missing parts supplied by reference TRBV28 and TRBJ2-2, is DVKVTQSSRYLVKRTGEKVFLECVQDMDHENMFWYRQDPGLGLRLIYFSYDVKMKEKGDIPEGYSVSREKKERFSLILESASTNQTSMYLCASTPWGGANTGELFFGEGSRLTVL.

V and J are TRBV7-3 and TRBJ2-5; 13 nucleotides align to TRBD2. This CDR3 spans 17 amino acids. Trimming cost V 5 bases and J 3 bases; bases outside gene matches: 9. Germline CDR1 SGHTA, CDR2 FQGTGA. For the CDR3, the DNA is TGTGCCAGCAGCCTCCAAGGACTAGCGGGGGACAAAGAGACCCAGTACTTC. Residues: CASSLQGLAGDKETQYF.

Only a few counts were recorded for this clonotype. The rearrangement links TRBV3-1 to TRBJ2-5; D is undetermined. V was trimmed by 3 bases and J by 5 bases, leaving 7 bases between them. The CDR3 has 12 residues. Germline CDR1 is LGHDT and CDR2 is YNNKEL (reference sequence). The CDR3 sequence is CASSHAMETQYF. The CDR3 nucleotides are TGTGCCAGCAGCCACGCAATGGAGACCCAGTACTTC.

The V and J genes are TRBV7-2 and TRBJ2-3; 8 bases align to TRBD1. Losses at the gene ends were 10 bases for V and 2 bases for J; bases not matched to a gene: 14. CDR1 SGHTA and CDR2 FQGNSA come from the germline V gene. This CDR3 has 16 residues. The CDR3 is CANRLTPGQATDTQYF. The CDR3 DNA reads as TGTGCCAACAGACTAACCCCGGGACAGGCCACAGATACGCAGTATTTT.

This clonotype was seen more than once but under ten times. V and J are TRBV20-1 and TRBJ2-7; D is undetermined. V was cut by 6 bases and J by 0 bases, with 12 bases left in between. The CDR3 sequence is 13 residues long. The V gene's germline CDR1 is DFQATT and CDR2 SNEGSKA (reference sequence). The CDR3 DNA sequence: TGCAGTGCATCCGGGTCTGTCTCCTACGAGCAGTACTTC. Its translation is CSASGSVSYEQYF.

The chain is built from TRBV18 and TRBJ2-5; the match to TRBD2 covers 11 bases. J gave up 6 bases and V 0 bases, and 3 bases lay outside the gene matches. CDR1 is KGHSH, CDR2 LQKENI, per germline. The CDR3 length is 15 residues. CDR3 in amino acids: CASSPPTSGGKTQYF. CDR3 DNA: TGTGCCAGCTCACCACCCACTAGCGGGGGAAAGACCCAGTACTTC.